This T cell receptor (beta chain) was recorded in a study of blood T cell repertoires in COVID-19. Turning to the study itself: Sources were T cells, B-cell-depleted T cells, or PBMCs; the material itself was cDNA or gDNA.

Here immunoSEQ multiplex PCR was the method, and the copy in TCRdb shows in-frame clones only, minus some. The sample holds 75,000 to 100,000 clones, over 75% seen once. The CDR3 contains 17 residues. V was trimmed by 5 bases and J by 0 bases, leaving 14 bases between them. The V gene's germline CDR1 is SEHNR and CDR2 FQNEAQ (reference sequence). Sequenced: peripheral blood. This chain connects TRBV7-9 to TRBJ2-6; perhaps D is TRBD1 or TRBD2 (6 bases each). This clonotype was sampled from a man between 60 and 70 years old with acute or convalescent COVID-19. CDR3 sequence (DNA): TGTGCCAGCAGCAGGGGGGCGGGCCGCTCTGGGGCCAACGTCCTGACTTTC. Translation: CASSRGAGRSGANVLTF.